A selection of T cell receptor beta chains follows, all from one sample in a study of blood T cells in healthy people across ages. TCRdb fed the 5' RACE reads into MiXCR, producing one record per CDR3 protein. The sample has about 640,000 distinct CDR3 sequences; about 30% are singletons. The specimen was blood. These receptors were taken from a woman over 75 in good health. The CDR3 runs from the conserved cysteine through the conserved F or W. The order of the fields is CDR3 protein, V gene, J gene, clone size, D gene. D genes are given only for firm matches. Size is stated for part of the rows, as once, few or many counts, or as a class when the clone is expanded.

cdr3_aa: CASKERDEQYF
v_call: TRBV6-2/TRBV6-3
j_call: TRBJ2-7
clone_size: many
d_call: -

cdr3_aa: CSVDRQGGVGTEAFF
v_call: TRBV29-1
j_call: TRBJ1-1
clone_size: few
d_call: -

cdr3_aa: CASSSREETQYF
v_call: TRBV7-8
j_call: TRBJ2-5
clone_size: many
d_call: -

cdr3_aa: CASSAGQRETQYF
v_call: TRBV18
j_call: TRBJ2-5
clone_size: many
d_call: -

cdr3_aa: CATSDPGRGRGYTF
v_call: TRBV24-1
j_call: TRBJ1-2
clone_size: few
d_call: -

cdr3_aa: CASSYSRSVAGGGNEQFF
v_call: TRBV6-5
j_call: TRBJ2-1
clone_size: many
d_call: TRBD2

cdr3_aa: CASSPGLAGEVEQYF
v_call: TRBV5-1
j_call: -
clone_size: -
d_call: TRBD2

cdr3_aa: CASSLGTHSNRPQHF
v_call: TRBV5-6
j_call: TRBJ1-5
clone_size: few
d_call: -

cdr3_aa: CASSDRQGLSGPQHF
v_call: TRBV6-1
j_call: TRBJ1-5
clone_size: -
d_call: TRBD1

cdr3_aa: CASSQASGNTEAFF
v_call: TRBV3-1
j_call: TRBJ1-1
clone_size: -
d_call: -

cdr3_aa: CASNKGGRNTEAFF
v_call: TRBV6-2/TRBV6-3
j_call: TRBJ1-1
clone_size: -
d_call: -

cdr3_aa: CASSPLVAGNTEAFF
v_call: TRBV14
j_call: TRBJ1-1
clone_size: -
d_call: -

cdr3_aa: CASSPNTGTDTQYF
v_call: TRBV7-9
j_call: TRBJ2-3
clone_size: many
d_call: -

cdr3_aa: CASSSGTGAGEQYF
v_call: TRBV11-2
j_call: TRBJ2-7
clone_size: -
d_call: TRBD1

cdr3_aa: CASSNRDTPNTEAFF
v_call: TRBV12-3/TRBV12-4
j_call: TRBJ1-1
clone_size: few
d_call: -

cdr3_aa: CASSRGGARSEAFF
v_call: TRBV5-5
j_call: TRBJ1-1
clone_size: few
d_call: -

cdr3_aa: CASSEAQGGEQYF
v_call: TRBV6-1
j_call: TRBJ2-7
clone_size: many
d_call: -

cdr3_aa: CASSQSGIDTQYF
v_call: TRBV3-1
j_call: TRBJ2-3
clone_size: -
d_call: -

cdr3_aa: CASSPDGQGVHEQYF
v_call: TRBV7-6
j_call: TRBJ2-7
clone_size: many
d_call: TRBD1

cdr3_aa: CASSLQGGASYNEQFF
v_call: TRBV7-2
j_call: TRBJ2-1
clone_size: -
d_call: TRBD1

cdr3_aa: CASSISGGGTEAFF
v_call: TRBV7-2
j_call: TRBJ1-1
clone_size: few
d_call: TRBD1

cdr3_aa: CASSSGGAEETQYF
v_call: TRBV19
j_call: TRBJ2-5
clone_size: few
d_call: TRBD2

cdr3_aa: CASKGGTGPYEQYF
v_call: TRBV5-1
j_call: TRBJ2-7
clone_size: -
d_call: TRBD1

cdr3_aa: CASSLAAAGGTGYEQYF
v_call: TRBV7-8
j_call: TRBJ2-7
clone_size: many
d_call: TRBD1

cdr3_aa: CASSPPGRGSTEAFF
v_call: TRBV3-1
j_call: TRBJ1-1
clone_size: -
d_call: -

cdr3_aa: CASSFRTGGLSEQYF
v_call: TRBV11-1
j_call: -
clone_size: many
d_call: TRBD1

cdr3_aa: CASARGGLYNEQFF
v_call: TRBV5-1
j_call: TRBJ2-1
clone_size: many
d_call: TRBD2

cdr3_aa: CASSELGTDTQYF
v_call: TRBV12-3/TRBV12-4
j_call: TRBJ2-3
clone_size: few
d_call: -

cdr3_aa: CASLQGQQYGYTF
v_call: TRBV2
j_call: TRBJ1-2
clone_size: many
d_call: -

cdr3_aa: CASSQVLGTGELFF
v_call: TRBV4-1
j_call: TRBJ2-2
clone_size: many
d_call: -

cdr3_aa: CASSQDRSPDQPQHF
v_call: TRBV4-3
j_call: TRBJ1-5
clone_size: -
d_call: TRBD1

cdr3_aa: CAWSSGLQETQYF
v_call: TRBV30
j_call: TRBJ2-5
clone_size: many
d_call: -

cdr3_aa: CASSLVEGTMNERFF
v_call: TRBV7-9
j_call: TRBJ2-1
clone_size: -
d_call: -

cdr3_aa: CASRATWSSYNSPLHF
v_call: TRBV7-2
j_call: TRBJ1-6
clone_size: many
d_call: -

cdr3_aa: CASSVARGVTDTQYF
v_call: TRBV6-1
j_call: TRBJ2-3
clone_size: -
d_call: TRBD2

cdr3_aa: CASSQGQGISTTF
v_call: TRBV6-2/TRBV6-3
j_call: TRBJ1-2
clone_size: many
d_call: TRBD1

cdr3_aa: CAWNGYTEAFF
v_call: TRBV30
j_call: TRBJ1-1
clone_size: -
d_call: -

cdr3_aa: CASSYYGSGEQFF
v_call: TRBV18
j_call: TRBJ2-1
clone_size: many
d_call: -

cdr3_aa: CASSSRQENIQYF
v_call: TRBV5-4
j_call: TRBJ2-4
clone_size: once
d_call: -

cdr3_aa: CSAGTVSSNYGYTF
v_call: TRBV20-1
j_call: TRBJ1-2
clone_size: -
d_call: TRBD1

cdr3_aa: CASSSFTGITDTQYF
v_call: TRBV7-8
j_call: TRBJ2-3
clone_size: many
d_call: -

cdr3_aa: CSARDQLGGDYNEQFF
v_call: TRBV20-1
j_call: TRBJ2-1
clone_size: -
d_call: -

cdr3_aa: CASSAAGFNSNRPQHF
v_call: TRBV2
j_call: TRBJ1-5
clone_size: -
d_call: -

cdr3_aa: CASSLAESGGYTF
v_call: TRBV5-1
j_call: TRBJ1-2
clone_size: many
d_call: -

cdr3_aa: CASSLASSGLKTYEQYF
v_call: TRBV12-3/TRBV12-4
j_call: TRBJ2-7
clone_size: -
d_call: TRBD2

cdr3_aa: CASSKDRPADPPHF
v_call: TRBV16
j_call: TRBJ1-6
clone_size: few
d_call: TRBD1

cdr3_aa: CASSPGVAADTQYF
v_call: TRBV3-1
j_call: TRBJ2-3
clone_size: -
d_call: -

cdr3_aa: CSARDPETGLSYNSPLHF
v_call: TRBV20-1
j_call: TRBJ1-6
clone_size: many
d_call: TRBD1

cdr3_aa: CASSQFRGPQETQYF
v_call: TRBV16
j_call: TRBJ2-5
clone_size: -
d_call: -

cdr3_aa: CSALAGSRDTQYF
v_call: TRBV29-1
j_call: TRBJ2-3
clone_size: many
d_call: -

cdr3_aa: CATGRGYNEQFF
v_call: TRBV30
j_call: TRBJ2-1
clone_size: -
d_call: TRBD2

cdr3_aa: CASSLDQGRYNEQFF
v_call: TRBV11-2
j_call: TRBJ2-1
clone_size: many
d_call: -

cdr3_aa: CASSQDLTGGPDTQYF
v_call: TRBV3-1
j_call: TRBJ2-3
clone_size: many
d_call: TRBD1

cdr3_aa: CASSYSPPRATEAFF
v_call: TRBV6-2/TRBV6-3
j_call: TRBJ1-1
clone_size: few
d_call: -